A single sample gave rise to the 7 T cell receptor beta chains below, sequenced in a study of OX40 agonist ivuxolimab in advanced cancers. Repertoires were generated with immunoSEQ multiplex PCR, while TCRdb's copy carries only in-frame clones and drops some. The table includes 73,000 or so clones, roughly 85% detected once. The starting material was CD4+ or CD8+ T cells sorted from blood, obtained in a trial of the OX40 agonist ivuxolimab. These receptors came from an adult with an advanced solid tumor such as melanoma, head and neck, liver or kidney cancer.

In this sample, this clone turned up a few times. In DNA, the CDR3 is TGTGCCAGCAGTGATAGACGGGAGTGGGTCGATGGCTACACCTTC. It translates to CASSDRREWVDGYTF. This rearrangement joins TRBV6-1 to TRBJ1-2; D gene uncertain. The V end lost 3 bases, the J end lost 6 bases, and 17 bases lay between the germline ends. From germline, CDR1 is MNHNS and CDR2 SASEGT. The length of the CDR3 is 15 residues.

The rearrangement uses TRBV4-1 and TRBJ1-3, with 8 bases identical to TRBD1. This CDR3 has 16 amino acids. Germline loops: CDR1 MGHRA, CDR2 YSYEKL. After removal of 4 bases from V and 3 bases from J, the junction contained 8 bases not matched to a gene. The CDR3 loop reads CASSPGQGGFGNTIYF. CDR3 DNA sequence: TGCGCCAGCAGCCCAGGACAGGGAGGCTTTGGAAACACCATATATTTT.

The rearrangement uses TRBV28 and TRBJ1-1; the D gene is possibly TRBD1 (6 bases). With 5 bases removed from V and 1 base from J, the gap between germline ends came to 11 bases. The germline gives CDR1 MDHEN, CDR2 SYDVKM. The CDR3 has 14 amino acids. The CDR3 bases are TGTGCCAGCAGTCGGCCGGACAGGAACACTGAAGCTTTCTTT. It specifies CASSRPDRNTEAFF.

The chain recombines TRBV6-1 with TRBJ1-1; possible D gene TRBD1, 6 bases. Germline V gene data show CDR1 as MNHNS and CDR2 as SASEGT. Trimming shortened V by 4 bases and J by 6 bases, and 18 bases separated the two germline ends. CDR3 length: 15 amino acids. The CDR3 bases are TGTGCCAGCAGTGCTGCGGGGGGGAAGGGGGCTGAAGCTTTCTTT. Protein product: CASSAAGGKGAEAFF.

The chain employs TRBV4-2 and TRBJ2-3, with TRBD1 matching 7 bases. The CDR3 loop spans 14 amino acids. The V gene's germline CDR1 is LGHNA and CDR2 YNFKEQ. V was clipped by 4 bases and J by 2 bases; unmatched bases: 3. CDR3 DNA: TGTGCCAGCAGCCGGGGACAGATCACAGATACGCAGTATTTT. It codes for CASSRGQITDTQYF.

J is TRBJ2-7 and V is TRBV5-4; D possibly corresponds to TRBD2 (5 bases). Looked up from germline, CDR1 is SGHNT and CDR2 is YYREEE (reference sequence). Trimming left V 6 bases short and J 3 bases short, with 10 bases between. The length of the CDR3 is 12 residues. In nucleotides, the CDR3 is TGTGCCAGCAAGAAGGAGGACTACGAGCAGTACTTC. Residues: CASKKEDYEQYF.

This clone has only a few counts. V is TRBV2 and J is TRBJ1-5; D is possibly TRBD1 (5 bases). The CDR3 totals 15 residues. V was trimmed by 4 bases and J by 2 bases, leaving 12 bases between them. Germline lookup yields CDR1 SNHLY and CDR2 FYNNEI. The CDR3 here is CASSGQRGGNQPQHF. The DNA for the CDR3 is TGTGCCAGCAGTGGCCAAAGGGGAGGCAATCAGCCCCAGCATTTT.